A selection of T cell receptor beta chains follows, all from one sample in a study of Ad26.COV2.S vaccination and SARS-CoV-2 variants. Libraries were prepared by immunoSEQ multiplex PCR; TCRdb keeps only in-frame clonotypes and omits some of them. Of hundreds of thousands of clones listed, around 87% are singletons. The sequences come from peripheral blood, collected in a trial of Ad26.COV2.S vaccine versus placebo. These receptors were taken from a person aged 18-65 years who received the Ad26.COV2.S COVID-19 vaccine or a placebo. CDR3s include the opening cysteine and the closing phenylalanine or tryptophan. Each record gives: D gene, clone size, V gene, J gene, CDR3 DNA, CDR3 protein. D genes are given only for firm matches. Size is omitted from some rows. Given values are once, few, many or a class for expanded clones.

D gene: .
clone size: .
V gene: TRBV6-5
J gene: TRBJ2-2
CDR3 DNA: TGTGCCAGTAACCGGGACCGGTGGGGCGGGGAGCTGTTTTTT
CDR3 protein: CASNRDRWGGELFF

D gene: .
clone size: .
V gene: TRBV4-1
J gene: TRBJ2-7
CDR3 DNA: TGCGCCAGCAGCCCAAGGGCGCCAGGGTACTACGAGCAGTACTTC
CDR3 protein: CASSPRAPGYYEQYF

D gene: TRBD1
clone size: .
V gene: TRBV2
J gene: TRBJ2-5
CDR3 DNA: TGTGCCAGCAGTGAACAGGGGGTAGAGACCCAGTACTTC
CDR3 protein: CASSEQGVETQYF

D gene: .
clone size: .
V gene: TRBV4-3
J gene: TRBJ1-1
CDR3 DNA: TGCGCCAGCAGCCAAGATCCGGGGATTGGGACTGAAGCTTTCTTT
CDR3 protein: CASSQDPGIGTEAFF

D gene: .
clone size: .
V gene: TRBV6-2/TRBV6-3
J gene: TRBJ1-1
CDR3 DNA: TGTGCCAGCAGCCTGATGAACACTGAAGCTTTCTTT
CDR3 protein: CASSLMNTEAFF

D gene: .
clone size: .
V gene: TRBV6-1
J gene: TRBJ1-2
CDR3 DNA: TGTGCCAGCAGTGAGGCAGGGGATGGCTACACCTTC
CDR3 protein: CASSEAGDGYTF

D gene: .
clone size: .
V gene: TRBV4-1
J gene: TRBJ1-3
CDR3 DNA: TGCGCCAGCAGCCAGTTCACCTCGGGGCGAGAGGAAAACACCATATATTTT
CDR3 protein: CASSQFTSGREENTIYF

D gene: .
clone size: .
V gene: TRBV4-1
J gene: TRBJ2-1
CDR3 DNA: TGCGCCAGCAGCCAAGAGGGGAACAGGGCAAGCTACAATGAGCAGTTCTTC
CDR3 protein: CASSQEGNRASYNEQFF

D gene: TRBD1
clone size: .
V gene: TRBV18
J gene: TRBJ2-1
CDR3 DNA: TGTGCCAGCTCACGAGAGGGGGCTAGAGAGCAGTTCTTC
CDR3 protein: CASSREGAREQFF

D gene: .
clone size: .
V gene: TRBV15
J gene: TRBJ1-1
CDR3 DNA: TGTGCCACCAGCAGAGATTTGTCGGCGAACACTGAAGCTTTCTTT
CDR3 protein: CATSRDLSANTEAFF

D gene: TRBD1
clone size: .
V gene: TRBV5-1
J gene: TRBJ2-7
CDR3 DNA: TGCGCCAGCAGCTTGGACAGGGGCTACGAGCAGTACTTC
CDR3 protein: CASSLDRGYEQYF

D gene: TRBD2
clone size: .
V gene: TRBV6-5
J gene: TRBJ2-7
CDR3 DNA: TGTGCCAGCGAAAGCGGGACTTTCTCCTACGAGCAGTACTTC
CDR3 protein: CASESGTFSYEQYF

D gene: .
clone size: .
V gene: TRBV7-2
J gene: TRBJ2-2
CDR3 DNA: TGTGCCAGCAGCTTATTGAGCACCGGGGAGCTGTTTTTT
CDR3 protein: CASSLLSTGELFF

D gene: .
clone size: .
V gene: TRBV10-3
J gene: TRBJ2-1
CDR3 DNA: TGTGCCATCAGTGAGTCATACCGGGACTCCGGTCCCAATGAGCAGTTCTTC
CDR3 protein: CAISESYRDSGPNEQFF

D gene: .
clone size: .
V gene: TRBV30
J gene: TRBJ1-2
CDR3 DNA: TGTGCCTGGAGTCCGGGGACTGATCTTGGCTACACCTTC
CDR3 protein: CAWSPGTDLGYTF

D gene: TRBD1
clone size: .
V gene: TRBV2
J gene: TRBJ2-7
CDR3 DNA: TGTGCCAGCAATGTAGAACCGGGACAGGGGAATTACGAGCAGTACTTC
CDR3 protein: CASNVEPGQGNYEQYF

D gene: .
clone size: .
V gene: TRBV6-6
J gene: TRBJ2-3
CDR3 DNA: TGTGCCAGCAGTTACTCCCAGGGACTCACAGATACGCAGTATTTT
CDR3 protein: CASSYSQGLTDTQYF

D gene: TRBD1
clone size: .
V gene: TRBV7-9
J gene: TRBJ2-2
CDR3 DNA: TGTGCCAGCAGCTTAATGACAGGGGACTACACCGGGGAGCTGTTTTTT
CDR3 protein: CASSLMTGDYTGELFF

D gene: .
clone size: .
V gene: TRBV18
J gene: TRBJ2-4
CDR3 DNA: TGTGCCAGCTCACCACAAGTGATTGTAGCCAAAAACATTCAGTACTTC
CDR3 protein: CASSPQVIVAKNIQYF

D gene: .
clone size: .
V gene: TRBV6-2/TRBV6-3
J gene: TRBJ1-5
CDR3 DNA: TGTGCCAGCAGTGTTGGGGCCGGTCAGCCCCAGCATTTT
CDR3 protein: CASSVGAGQPQHF

D gene: .
clone size: .
V gene: TRBV11-2
J gene: TRBJ1-1
CDR3 DNA: TGTGCCAGCAGCCTGGGACGGTCCAACACTGAAGCTTTCTTT
CDR3 protein: CASSLGRSNTEAFF

D gene: .
clone size: .
V gene: TRBV7-2
J gene: TRBJ1-1
CDR3 DNA: TGTGCCAGCAGCTTAGGGGTTAACCCGAACACTGAAGCTTTCTTT
CDR3 protein: CASSLGVNPNTEAFF

D gene: .
clone size: .
V gene: TRBV27
J gene: TRBJ1-2
CDR3 DNA: TGTGCCAGCAGTTTATCCCCGGGCTCTGGCTACACCTTC
CDR3 protein: CASSLSPGSGYTF

D gene: TRBD1
clone size: once
V gene: TRBV5-1
J gene: TRBJ1-2
CDR3 DNA: TGCGCCAGCAGCTTGGCCGTGGACAGGGAAGGAGGCTACACCTTC
CDR3 protein: CASSLAVDREGGYTF

D gene: TRBD1
clone size: .
V gene: TRBV2
J gene: TRBJ2-3
CDR3 DNA: TGTGCCAGCAGTTTTCGGACAGGGTCAGATACGCAGTATTTT
CDR3 protein: CASSFRTGSDTQYF

D gene: .
clone size: .
V gene: TRBV10-1
J gene: TRBJ1-6
CDR3 DNA: TGCGCCAGCAGTGACCCACAGGGAAACTGCTCCTATAATTCACCCCTCCACTTT
CDR3 protein: CASSDPQGNCSYNSPLHF

D gene: .
clone size: .
V gene: TRBV9
J gene: TRBJ2-3
CDR3 DNA: TGTGCCAGCAGCGTTACCCGGGGTGTCACAGATACGCAGTATTTT
CDR3 protein: CASSVTRGVTDTQYF

D gene: .
clone size: .
V gene: TRBV5-1
J gene: TRBJ1-1
CDR3 DNA: TGCGCCAGCAGCTTGGGGGCAGGCGTAATGAACACTGAAGCTTTCTTT
CDR3 protein: CASSLGAGVMNTEAFF

D gene: .
clone size: few
V gene: TRBV6-2/TRBV6-3
J gene: TRBJ1-4
CDR3 DNA: TGTGCCAGCAGTGCCGGGGCCGGCTTTGAAAAACTGTTTTTT
CDR3 protein: CASSAGAGFEKLFF

D gene: .
clone size: .
V gene: TRBV7-9
J gene: TRBJ1-2
CDR3 DNA: TGTGCCAGCAGCTGGGGCCCAGGTGGCTACACCTTC
CDR3 protein: CASSWGPGGYTF

D gene: .
clone size: .
V gene: TRBV6-2/TRBV6-3
J gene: TRBJ1-2
CDR3 DNA: TGTGCCAGCAGTTCCGGTCAAGGTCCAGCTAACTATGGCTACACCTTC
CDR3 protein: CASSSGQGPANYGYTF

D gene: TRBD1
clone size: .
V gene: TRBV5-1
J gene: TRBJ1-2
CDR3 DNA: TGCGCCAGCAGCTCTCGGACAGGGGGCGCGACTGGCTACACCTTC
CDR3 protein: CASSSRTGGATGYTF

D gene: TRBD1
clone size: .
V gene: TRBV11-1
J gene: TRBJ1-1
CDR3 DNA: TGTGCCAGCAGCCACAGGGGGACTGAAGCTTTCTTT
CDR3 protein: CASSHRGTEAFF

D gene: TRBD1
clone size: .
V gene: TRBV4-2
J gene: TRBJ2-2
CDR3 DNA: TGTGCCAGCAGCCGTGACGGACAGGGATCCACCGGGGAGCTGTTTTTT
CDR3 protein: CASSRDGQGSTGELFF

D gene: .
clone size: .
V gene: TRBV9
J gene: TRBJ2-7
CDR3 DNA: TGTGCCAGCAGCGTAGGTGGGACTGACTACGAGCAGTACTTC
CDR3 protein: CASSVGGTDYEQYF

D gene: TRBD1
clone size: .
V gene: TRBV19
J gene: TRBJ1-5
CDR3 DNA: TGTGCCAGTAGTATGGTAGGGGGCCGGAACAATCAGCCCCAGCATTTT
CDR3 protein: CASSMVGGRNNQPQHF

D gene: TRBD1
clone size: .
V gene: TRBV10-3
J gene: TRBJ2-7
CDR3 DNA: TGTGCCATCAGCGGGGATGCAGGGGGCTACGAGCAGTACTTC
CDR3 protein: CAISGDAGGYEQYF

D gene: .
clone size: once
V gene: TRBV21-1
J gene: TRBJ2-5
CDR3 DNA: TGTGCCAGCAGCAATGAGAAGCGGGGGGGCCGGGAGACCCAGTACTTC
CDR3 protein: CASSNEKRGGRETQYF

D gene: .
clone size: .
V gene: TRBV3-1/TRBV3-2
J gene: TRBJ2-3
CDR3 DNA: TGTGCCAGCAGCCCCGGGGGCAGGGCAACAGATACGCAGTATTTT
CDR3 protein: CASSPGGRATDTQYF

D gene: .
clone size: .
V gene: TRBV2
J gene: TRBJ1-5
CDR3 DNA: TGTGCCAGCACCATTTGGGGCCAGGCGAATCAGCCCCAGCATTTT
CDR3 protein: CASTIWGQANQPQHF

D gene: .
clone size: .
V gene: TRBV7-8
J gene: TRBJ2-5
CDR3 DNA: TGTGCCAGCAGCTTAGTCTTAAGTAGCCGGGAGACCCAGTACTTC
CDR3 protein: CASSLVLSSRETQYF

D gene: .
clone size: .
V gene: TRBV4-3
J gene: TRBJ2-3
CDR3 DNA: TGCGCCAGCAGCGGTCGCGGGACAGATACGCAGTATTTT
CDR3 protein: CASSGRGTDTQYF

D gene: .
clone size: .
V gene: TRBV10-3
J gene: TRBJ1-3
CDR3 DNA: TGTGCCATCGGGGGGAACTCTGCTGGAAACACCATATATTTT
CDR3 protein: CAIGGNSAGNTIYF

D gene: .
clone size: .
V gene: TRBV27
J gene: TRBJ2-3
CDR3 DNA: TGTGCCAGCAAACGCGGCACTAGCACAGATACGCAGTATTTT
CDR3 protein: CASKRGTSTDTQYF

D gene: TRBD1
clone size: .
V gene: TRBV5-6
J gene: TRBJ2-7
CDR3 DNA: TGTGCCAGCAGCTTGGCGACAGGGGGCGCCGACAAGGGGTCCTACGAGCAGTACTTC
CDR3 protein: CASSLATGGADKGSYEQYF

D gene: .
clone size: .
V gene: TRBV7-7
J gene: TRBJ2-1
CDR3 DNA: TGTGCTAGCAGCCCTGGGCAGGGGTCCTACAATGAGCAGTTCTTC
CDR3 protein: CASSPGQGSYNEQFF

D gene: .
clone size: .
V gene: TRBV30
J gene: TRBJ2-5
CDR3 DNA: TGTGCCTGGAGGTCCAGCCCCAGCGAGACCCAGTACTTC
CDR3 protein: CAWRSSPSETQYF

D gene: TRBD2
clone size: .
V gene: TRBV19
J gene: TRBJ2-1
CDR3 DNA: TGTGCCAGTAGTCCGGGACTAGCGGGGGAGCAGTTCTTC
CDR3 protein: CASSPGLAGEQFF

D gene: .
clone size: .
V gene: TRBV19
J gene: TRBJ1-5
CDR3 DNA: TGTGCCAGTAGTATAGAAAACAGGGATAGCAATCAGCCCCAGCATTTT
CDR3 protein: CASSIENRDSNQPQHF

D gene: .
clone size: .
V gene: TRBV4-3
J gene: TRBJ1-6
CDR3 DNA: TGCGCCAGCAGCCAAGAAATCGAAAATTCACCCCTCCACTTT
CDR3 protein: CASSQEIENSPLHF